This T cell receptor (beta chain) was observed in a study of OX40 agonist ivuxolimab in advanced cancers. There are 16 residues in the CDR3. Trimming took off 4 bases at V and 5 bases at J, with 20 bases between the two ends. CDR1 ENHRY and CDR2 SYGVKD come from the germline V gene. TCRdb's table, derived via immunoSEQ multiplex PCR, lists solely in-frame clones and lacks some. The profile shows around 60,000 clones, 87% of them singletons. Material: CD4+ or CD8+ T cells sorted from blood, obtained in a trial of the OX40 agonist ivuxolimab. The chain couples TRBV10-3 to TRBJ1-2; possibly TRBD1 for D (5 bases). The sequence was obtained from an adult with an advanced solid tumor such as melanoma, head and neck, liver or kidney cancer. CDR3 DNA: TGTGCCATCAGTGGAAGGATGGAGATTGAGGGGTATGGCTACACCTTC. This translates into CAISGRMEIEGYGYTF.